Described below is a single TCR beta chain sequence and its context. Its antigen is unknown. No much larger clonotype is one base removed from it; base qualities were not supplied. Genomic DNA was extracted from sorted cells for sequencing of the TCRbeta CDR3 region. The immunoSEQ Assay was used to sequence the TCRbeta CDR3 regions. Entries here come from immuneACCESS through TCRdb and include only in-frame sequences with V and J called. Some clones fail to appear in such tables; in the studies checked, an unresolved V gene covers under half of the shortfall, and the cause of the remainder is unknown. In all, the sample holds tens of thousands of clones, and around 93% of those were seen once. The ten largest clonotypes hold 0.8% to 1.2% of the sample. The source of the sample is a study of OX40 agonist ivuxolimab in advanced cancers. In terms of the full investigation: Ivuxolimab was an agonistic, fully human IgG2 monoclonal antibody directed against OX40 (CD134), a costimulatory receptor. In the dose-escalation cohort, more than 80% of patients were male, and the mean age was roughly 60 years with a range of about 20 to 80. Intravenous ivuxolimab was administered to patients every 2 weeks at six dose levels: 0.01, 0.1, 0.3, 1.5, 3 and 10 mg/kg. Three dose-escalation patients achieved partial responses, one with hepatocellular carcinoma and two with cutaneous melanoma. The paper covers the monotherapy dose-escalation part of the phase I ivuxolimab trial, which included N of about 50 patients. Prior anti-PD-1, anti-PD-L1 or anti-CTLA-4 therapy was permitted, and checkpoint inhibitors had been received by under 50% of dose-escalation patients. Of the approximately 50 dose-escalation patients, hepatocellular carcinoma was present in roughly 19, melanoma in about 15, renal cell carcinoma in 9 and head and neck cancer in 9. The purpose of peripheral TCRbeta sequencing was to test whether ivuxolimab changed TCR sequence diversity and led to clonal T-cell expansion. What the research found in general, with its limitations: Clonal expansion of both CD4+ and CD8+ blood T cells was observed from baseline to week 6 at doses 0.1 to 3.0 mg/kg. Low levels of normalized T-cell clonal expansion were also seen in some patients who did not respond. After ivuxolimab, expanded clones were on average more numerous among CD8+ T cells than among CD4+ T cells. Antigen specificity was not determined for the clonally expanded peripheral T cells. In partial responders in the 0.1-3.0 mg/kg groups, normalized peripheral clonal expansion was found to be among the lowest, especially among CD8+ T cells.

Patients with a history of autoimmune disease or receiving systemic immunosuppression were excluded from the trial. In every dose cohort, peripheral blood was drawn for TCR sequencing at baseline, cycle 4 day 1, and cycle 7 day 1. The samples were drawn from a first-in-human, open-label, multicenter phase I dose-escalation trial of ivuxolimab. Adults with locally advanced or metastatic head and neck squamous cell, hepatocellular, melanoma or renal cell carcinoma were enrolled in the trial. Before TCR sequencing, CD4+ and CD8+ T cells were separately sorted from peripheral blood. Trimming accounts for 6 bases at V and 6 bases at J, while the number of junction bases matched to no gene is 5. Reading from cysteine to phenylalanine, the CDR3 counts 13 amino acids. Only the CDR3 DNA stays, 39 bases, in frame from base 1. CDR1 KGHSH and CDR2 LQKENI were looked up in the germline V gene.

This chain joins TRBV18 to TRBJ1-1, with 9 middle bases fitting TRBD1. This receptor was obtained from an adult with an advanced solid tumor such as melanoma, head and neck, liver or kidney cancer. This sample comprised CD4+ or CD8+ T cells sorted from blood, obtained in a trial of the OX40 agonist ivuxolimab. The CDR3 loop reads CASSTGTGSEAFF. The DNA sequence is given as TGTGCCAGCTCCACCGGGACAGGGTCTGAAGCTTTCTTT.